This section outlines one T cell receptor beta chain sequence together with its context. Germline CDR1 MNHEY, CDR2 SVGAGI. The ends lost 5 bases at V and 8 bases at J; junction bases unmatched: 15. The CDR3 has 16 amino acids. The data stem from a study of blood T cells in healthy people across ages. Primers used in a second PCR of roughly 7 to 12 cycles were a sample-barcoded 5' primer and a J-beta primer mix. Each CDR3 protein is one row after TCRdb ran MiXCR on the 5' RACE reads. The table has 1.5 million to 2 million distinct CDR3 sequences, approximately 40% seen once; the top ten hold more than 20%.

The rearrangement joins TRBV6-5 to TRBJ1-1; TRBD1 matches 9 bases. The sequencing sample was made of blood. The TCR originated in a human donor in good health. DNA for the CDR3: TGTGCCAGCAGTAACACCCTGGGACAGGGACGTGCGGAAGCTTTCTTT. This sequence encodes CASSNTLGQGRAEAFF.